Listed here is a single T cell receptor beta chain. This sample was taken from a study of blood T cell repertoires in COVID-19. The overall study: Material from acute and convalescent COVID-19 was sourced from the United States, Italy and Spain. T cells, B-cell-depleted T cells, or PBMCs provided the cDNA or gDNA that served as material.

Profiling relied on immunoSEQ multiplex PCR, and the TCRdb table lists in-frame clones only, not all of them. The sample lists 100,000 or so clones, less than 90% occurring once. V shed 0 bases and J 3 bases; nucleotides not matched to a gene: 6. The CDR3 length is 17 residues. Germline CDR1 and CDR2: MGHRA and YSYEKL. The chain recombines TRBV4-1 with TRBJ2-1, with 9 bases identical to TRBD2. The sequenced sample was peripheral blood. The sequence was collected from a man in his 60s with acute or convalescent COVID-19. In nucleotides, the CDR3 is TGCGCCAGCAGCCAAGAGGGGCGGGAGGGTCTCTACAATGAGCAGTTCTTC. This gives the protein CASSQEGREGLYNEQFF.